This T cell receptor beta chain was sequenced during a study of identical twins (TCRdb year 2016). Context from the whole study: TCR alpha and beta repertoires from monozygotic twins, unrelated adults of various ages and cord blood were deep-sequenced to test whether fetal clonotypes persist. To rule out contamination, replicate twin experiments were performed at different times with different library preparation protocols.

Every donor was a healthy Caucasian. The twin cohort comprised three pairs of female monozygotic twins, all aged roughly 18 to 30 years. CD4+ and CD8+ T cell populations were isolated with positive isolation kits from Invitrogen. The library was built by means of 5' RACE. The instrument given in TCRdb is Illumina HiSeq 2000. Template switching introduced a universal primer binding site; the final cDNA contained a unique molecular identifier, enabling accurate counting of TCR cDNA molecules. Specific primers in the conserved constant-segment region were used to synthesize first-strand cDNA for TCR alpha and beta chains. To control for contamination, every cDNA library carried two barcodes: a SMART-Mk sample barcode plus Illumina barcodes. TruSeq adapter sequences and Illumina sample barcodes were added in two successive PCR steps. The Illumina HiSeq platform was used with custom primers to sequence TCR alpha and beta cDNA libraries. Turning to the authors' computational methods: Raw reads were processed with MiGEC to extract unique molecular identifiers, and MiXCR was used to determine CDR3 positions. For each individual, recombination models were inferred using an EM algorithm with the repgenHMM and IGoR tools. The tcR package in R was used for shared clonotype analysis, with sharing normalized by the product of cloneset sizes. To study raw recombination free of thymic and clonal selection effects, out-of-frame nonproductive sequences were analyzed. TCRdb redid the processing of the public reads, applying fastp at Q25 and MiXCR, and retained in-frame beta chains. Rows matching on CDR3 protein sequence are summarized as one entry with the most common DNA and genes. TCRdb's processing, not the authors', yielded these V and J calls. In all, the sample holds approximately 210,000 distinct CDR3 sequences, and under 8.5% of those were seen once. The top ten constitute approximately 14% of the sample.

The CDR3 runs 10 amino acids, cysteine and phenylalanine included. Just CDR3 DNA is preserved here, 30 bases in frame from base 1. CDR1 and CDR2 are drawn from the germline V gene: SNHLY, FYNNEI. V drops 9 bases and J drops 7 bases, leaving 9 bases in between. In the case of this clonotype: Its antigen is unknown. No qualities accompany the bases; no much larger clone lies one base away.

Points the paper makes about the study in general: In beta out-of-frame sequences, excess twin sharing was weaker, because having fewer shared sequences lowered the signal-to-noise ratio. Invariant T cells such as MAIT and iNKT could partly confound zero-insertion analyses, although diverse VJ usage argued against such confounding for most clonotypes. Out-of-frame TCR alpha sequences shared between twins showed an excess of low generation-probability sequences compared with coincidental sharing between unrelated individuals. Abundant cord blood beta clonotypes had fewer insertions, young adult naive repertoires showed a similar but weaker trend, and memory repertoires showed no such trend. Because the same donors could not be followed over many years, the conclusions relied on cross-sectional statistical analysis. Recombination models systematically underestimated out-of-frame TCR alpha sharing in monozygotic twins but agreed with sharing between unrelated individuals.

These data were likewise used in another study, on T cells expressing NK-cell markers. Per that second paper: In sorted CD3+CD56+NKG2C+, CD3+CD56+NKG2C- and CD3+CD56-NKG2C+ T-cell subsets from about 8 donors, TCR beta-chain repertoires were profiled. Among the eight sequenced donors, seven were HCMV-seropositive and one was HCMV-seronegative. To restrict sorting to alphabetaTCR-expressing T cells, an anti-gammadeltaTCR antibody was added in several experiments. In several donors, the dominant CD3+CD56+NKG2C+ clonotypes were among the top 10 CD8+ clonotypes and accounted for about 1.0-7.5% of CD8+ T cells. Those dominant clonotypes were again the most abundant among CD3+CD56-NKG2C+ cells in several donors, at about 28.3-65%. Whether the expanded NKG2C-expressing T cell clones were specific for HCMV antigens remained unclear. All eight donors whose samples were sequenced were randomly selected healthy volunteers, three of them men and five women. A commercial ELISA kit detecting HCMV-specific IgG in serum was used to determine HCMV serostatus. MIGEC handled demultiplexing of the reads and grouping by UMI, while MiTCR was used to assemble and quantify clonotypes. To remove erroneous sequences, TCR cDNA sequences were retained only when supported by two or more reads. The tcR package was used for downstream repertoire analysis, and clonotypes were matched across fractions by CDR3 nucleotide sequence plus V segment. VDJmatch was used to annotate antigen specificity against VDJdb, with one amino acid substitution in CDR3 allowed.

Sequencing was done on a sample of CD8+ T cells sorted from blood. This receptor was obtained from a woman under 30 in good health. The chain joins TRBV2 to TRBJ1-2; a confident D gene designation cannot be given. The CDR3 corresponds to CASVQGGYTF. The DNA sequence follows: TGTGCCAGTGTCCAAGGTGGCTACACCTTC.